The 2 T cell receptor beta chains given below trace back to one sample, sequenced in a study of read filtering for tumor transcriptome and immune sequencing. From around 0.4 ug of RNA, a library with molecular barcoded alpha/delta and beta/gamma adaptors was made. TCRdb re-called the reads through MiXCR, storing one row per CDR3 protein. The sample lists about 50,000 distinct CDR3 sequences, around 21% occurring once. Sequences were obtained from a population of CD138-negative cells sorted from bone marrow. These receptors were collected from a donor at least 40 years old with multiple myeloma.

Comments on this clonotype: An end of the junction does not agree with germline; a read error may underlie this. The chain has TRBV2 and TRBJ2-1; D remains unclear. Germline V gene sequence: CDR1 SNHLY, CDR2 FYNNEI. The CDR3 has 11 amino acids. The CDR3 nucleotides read TGTGCTAGCAGTCGATACAATGAGCAGTCCTTC. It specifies CASSRYNEQSF.

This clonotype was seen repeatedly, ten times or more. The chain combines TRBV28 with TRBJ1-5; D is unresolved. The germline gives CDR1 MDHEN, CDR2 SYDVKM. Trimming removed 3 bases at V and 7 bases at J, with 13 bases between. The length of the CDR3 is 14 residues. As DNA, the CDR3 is TGTGCCAGCAGTTTGGAGGGCAGCCAACAGCCCCAGCATTTT. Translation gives CASSLEGSQQPQHF. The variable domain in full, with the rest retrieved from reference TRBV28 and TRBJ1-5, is DVKVTQSSRYLVKRTGEKVFLECVQDMDHENMFWYRQDPGLGLRLIYFSYDVKMKEKGDIPEGYSVSREKKERFSLILESASTNQTSMYLCASSLEGSQQPQHFGDGTRLSIL.